This TCR beta chain was sequenced in a study of human T cells and chemical hapten exposure. Turning to this clonotype: Its antigen is currently unknown.

Study-level findings and limits: No shift was seen in TCRs above 1 in 1000 frequency with DPC sensitization. Expanded TCRs made up significantly more big CDR3 similarity clusters than controls did. With alopecia, donors may have immune responses unlike healthy people's.

Time point denoted: patch test 1, 2 weeks after DPC sensitization. Noted treatment: therapeutic diphenylcyclopropenone sensitization with weekly scalp DPC. TCRdb called the RACE reads again in MiXCR, with one record for every CDR3 protein. The sample has 90,000 or so distinct CDR3 sequences; over 9.5% are singletons. The CDR3 sequence is 14 residues long. V was clipped by 5 bases and J by 0 bases, with 7 bases between them. The germline CDR1 and CDR2 sequences are SNHLY and FYNNEI. The V call is TRBV2, the J call TRBJ2-2, with D hard to call. This specimen consisted of whole blood, obtained in connection with sensitization to the hapten diphenylcyclopropenone (DPC). This TCR came from a man between 40 and 49 years old with alopecia areata. Some clones in this sample may be carry-over from other donors' samples. The CDR3 here is CASSSTTNTGELFF. Here the CDR3 DNA reads TGTGCCAGCAGTAGCACTACGAACACCGGGGAGCTGTTTTTT.